One and the same sample provided the 16 T cell receptor beta chains below, sequenced in a study of long-term antiretroviral therapy in people with HIV. They ran version v3.0 of the immunoSEQ assay at survey level. Assay: immunoSEQ multiplex PCR; the TCRdb copy retains only in-frame clones and omits some. The sample contains about 39,000 clones, roughly nine tenths of which appear only once. The material was unsorted PBMCs, obtained 1.2 years after starting antiretroviral therapy. The source of these receptors is a woman aged 45 to 65 with HIV.

V and J are TRBV10-1 and TRBJ1-1; a weak D match, TRBD1 (5 bases). This CDR3 has 13 amino acids. The germline V gene has CDR1 WNHNN and CDR2 SYGVQD (reference sequence). V shed 3 bases and J shed 6 bases, with 11 bases lying between them. The CDR3 region is CASSERPRAEAFF. CDR3 DNA: TGCGCCAGCAGTGAACGGCCCAGGGCTGAAGCTTTCTTT.

This chain uses TRBV5-5 with TRBJ1-2; tentative D call: TRBD1 (5 bases). The V and J ends lost 0 bases and 4 bases respectively, with 13 bases between them. Germline V gene data show CDR1 as SGHKS and CDR2 as YYEKEE (reference sequence). The CDR3 contains 15 residues. DNA for the CDR3: TGTGCCAGCAGCTTGGCGATGGGACCGCCCTATGGCTACACCTTC. This codes for CASSLAMGPPYGYTF.

The table lists this clone with a count of one. This chain joins TRBV19 and TRBJ1-4; a possible D gene is TRBD1 (6 bases). Trimming pared 5 bases from V and 8 bases from J, leaving 21 bases between. This CDR3 has 16 amino acids. Germline values: CDR1 LNHDA, CDR2 SQIVND (reference sequence). The CDR3 sequence: CASSLTPGEGEEKLFF. The CDR3 region has the DNA TGTGCCAGTAGTCTCACCCCAGGGGAGGGGGAAGAAAAACTGTTTTTT.

The chain carries TRBV18 and TRBJ2-3, with 7 bases matching TRBD2. This CDR3 has 14 residues. The germline gives CDR1 KGHSH, CDR2 LQKENI. The V segment lost 4 bases and the J segment 5 bases; nucleotides outside the gene matches: 6. The CDR3 DNA reads as TGTGCCAGCTCACGGCGGCTAGCGGAAGATACGCAGTATTTT. This gives the protein CASSRRLAEDTQYF.

The rearrangement links TRBV7-2 to TRBJ2-3, with D possibly matching TRBD1 (6 bases). This CDR3 is 15 amino acids long. Per germline, CDR1 SGHTA and CDR2 FQGNSA. Trimming removed 1 base at V and 2 bases at J, with 10 bases between. DNA for the CDR3: TGTGCCAGCAGCTTAGAGGGGGATTTCACAGATACGCAGTATTTT. Translating gives CASSLEGDFTDTQYF.

The chain carries TRBV4-2 and TRBJ2-3; 10 positions match TRBD2. The CDR3 has 16 residues. The V gene's germline CDR1 is LGHNA and CDR2 YNFKEQ. V dropped 1 base and J dropped 5; count of bases not matched to a gene: 6. The CDR3 nucleotides read TGTGCCAGCAGCCAAGCACGAGCGGGGGGGCTAGATACGCAGTATTTT. Residues: CASSQARAGGLDTQYF.

This chain connects TRBV19 to TRBJ1-2; 9 nucleotides agree with TRBD1. The CDR3 runs to 16 residues. In germline, CDR1 is LNHDA, CDR2 SQIVND (reference sequence). With V trimmed by 5 bases and J by 2 bases, 9 bases remained unmatched. The CDR3 sequence is CASSVRGTGKNYGYTF. DNA of the CDR3: TGTGCCAGTAGTGTGCGCGGGACAGGGAAGAACTATGGCTACACCTTC.

The chain recombines TRBV6-6 with TRBJ1-4; D not certain. Germline CDR1 MNHNY, CDR2 SVGAGI (reference sequence). The CDR3 has 12 amino acids. V lost 6 bases, J lost 5 bases, and 7 bases lay in between. CDR3 amino acids: CASRRRNEKLFF. CDR3 bases: TGTGCCAGCAGACGACGGAATGAAAAACTGTTTTTT.

The chain combines TRBV7-2 with TRBJ2-7; D uncertain. The CDR3 consists of 13 residues. Trimming took 0 bases from V and 2 from J, leaving 5 bases between them. Germline CDR1 is SGHTA and CDR2 is FQGNSA. The CDR3 DNA follows: TGTGCCAGCAGCTTAGCAACGGCCTACGAGCAGTACTTC. Amino acids: CASSLATAYEQYF.

This sequence joins TRBV7-2 and TRBJ1-2; D might be TRBD1 (6 bases). There are 15 residues in the CDR3. Trimming shortened V by 2 bases and J by 4 bases, and 14 bases separated the two germline ends. Germline loops: CDR1 SGHTA, CDR2 FQGNSA. CDR3 region: CASSLRTASPYGYTF. The CDR3 bases are TGTGCCAGCAGCTTACGGACAGCGTCTCCCTATGGCTACACCTTC.

The rearrangement uses TRBV11-1 and TRBJ2-7; maybe TRBD1 (5 bases). V shed 5 bases and J shed 1 base, with 12 bases lying between them. CDR1 and CDR2 from the germline V gene are SGHAT and FQDESV (reference sequence). This CDR3 spans 14 amino acids. CDR3 sequence reads: CASSPRTLSYEQYF. The DNA of the CDR3 is TGTGCCAGCAGCCCCCGGACACTATCCTACGAGCAGTACTTC.

V is TRBV6-1 and J is TRBJ1-4; weak D call: TRBD1 (5 bases). Trimming cost V 4 bases and J 4 bases, with 13 bases left between them. CDR3 length: 15 residues. Per the germline V gene, CDR1 is MNHNS and CDR2 is SASEGT. The CDR3 DNA sequence: TGTGCCAGCAGTGCTCCAGGGTCCTATAATGAAAAACTGTTTTTT. Translated: CASSAPGSYNEKLFF.

The rearrangement uses TRBV7-9 and TRBJ2-7, with TRBD1 matching over 9 bases. CDR1 SEHNR and CDR2 FQNEAQ come from the germline V gene (reference sequence). The CDR3 length is 15 residues. V shed 1 base and J 5 bases; nucleotides not matched to a gene: 6. In nucleotides, the CDR3 is TGTGCCAGCAGCTTAGTCGGACAGGGGTTCGACGAGCAGTACTTC. Protein sequence: CASSLVGQGFDEQYF.

The CDR3 DNA reads as TGCGCCAGCAGCTTATCCAGGGAGTCTACCGGGGAGCTGTTTTTT. It encodes CASSLSRESTGELFF. The V call is TRBV5-1, the J call TRBJ2-2; TRBD1 or TRBD2 may be the D gene (5 bases each). Per the germline V gene, CDR1 is SGHRS and CDR2 is YFSETQ. Trimming shortened V by 2 bases and J by 5 bases, and 13 bases separated the two germline ends. The CDR3 loop spans 15 amino acids.

This clone was seen only a few times. The CDR3 DNA sequence: TGTGCCTGGAGTGTTACGGGTATCATGGTAGGCTACACCTTC. It translates to CAWSVTGIMVGYTF. The chain recombines TRBV30 with TRBJ1-2; no definite D call. Trimming removed 0 bases at V and 8 bases at J, with 16 bases between. Germline values: CDR1 GTSNPN, CDR2 SVGIG (reference sequence). The CDR3 has 14 amino acids.

The chain combines TRBV5-8 with TRBJ2-1, with D maybe TRBD2 (5 bases). The CDR3 is made up of 16 amino acids. Germline loops: CDR1 SGHTS, CDR2 YDEGEE. V was shortened by 3 bases and J by 7 bases, with 20 bases between the two germline ends. CDR3 sequence: CASSSDWTVLTNEQFF. CDR3 nucleotide sequence: TGTGCCAGCAGCTCGGACTGGACGGTCCTCACAAATGAGCAGTTCTTC.